A selection of T cell receptor beta chains follows, all from one sample in a study of T cell responses to AZD1222 COVID-19 vaccine. Repertoires were generated with immunoSEQ multiplex PCR, while TCRdb's copy carries only in-frame clones and drops some. The sample records roughly 110,000 clones, about 89% being singletons. Material: peripheral blood, obtained on day 0 of AZD1222 vaccination. The receptor source for this set is an adult in good health. CDR3s include the opening cysteine and the closing phenylalanine or tryptophan. D genes are given only for firm matches. A clone size is listed for some rows: how often the clone was seen (once, few, many), or a class if it is expanded.

J gene: TRBJ1-6; CDR3 length: 13; V gene: TRBV6-2/TRBV6-3; D gene: TRBD1; clone size: NA; CDR3 protein: CASSPDRVSPLHF; CDR3 DNA: TGTGCCAGCAGTCCCGACAGGGTTTCACCCCTCCACTTT
J gene: TRBJ2-7; CDR3 length: 14; V gene: TRBV9; D gene: TRBD1; clone size: NA; CDR3 protein: CASCRDRGSYEQYF; CDR3 DNA: TGTGCCAGCTGCCGCGACAGGGGTTCCTACGAGCAGTACTTC
J gene: TRBJ1-2; CDR3 length: 16; V gene: TRBV9; D gene: NA; clone size: NA; CDR3 protein: CASSDDVNGLNYGYTF; CDR3 DNA: TGTGCCAGCAGCGATGACGTTAACGGACTTAACTATGGCTACACCTTC
J gene: TRBJ1-3; CDR3 length: 14; V gene: TRBV12-5; D gene: NA; clone size: NA; CDR3 protein: CASGDQISGNTIYF; CDR3 DNA: TGTGCTAGTGGGGACCAAATCTCTGGAAACACCATATATTTT
J gene: TRBJ1-3; CDR3 length: 12; V gene: TRBV2; D gene: NA; clone size: NA; CDR3 protein: CASIFRGNTIYF; CDR3 DNA: TGTGCCAGCATTTTCAGGGGAAACACCATATATTTT
J gene: TRBJ1-5; CDR3 length: 17; V gene: TRBV5-5; D gene: TRBD1; clone size: NA; CDR3 protein: CASSPDIGTGSLEPQHF; CDR3 DNA: TGTGCCAGCAGCCCCGACATAGGGACAGGGTCCCTAGAGCCCCAGCATTTT
J gene: TRBJ2-5; CDR3 length: 13; V gene: TRBV18; D gene: TRBD2; clone size: once; CDR3 protein: CATQRGHQETQYF; CDR3 DNA: TGTGCCACCCAGCGGGGCCACCAAGAGACCCAGTACTTC
J gene: TRBJ1-1; CDR3 length: 15; V gene: TRBV4-1; D gene: NA; clone size: NA; CDR3 protein: CASSQSERKNTEAFF; CDR3 DNA: TGCGCCAGCAGCCAATCTGAAAGGAAGAACACTGAAGCTTTCTTT
J gene: TRBJ2-7; CDR3 length: 14; V gene: TRBV20-1; D gene: NA; clone size: NA; CDR3 protein: CSASSRPALYEQYF; CDR3 DNA: TGCAGTGCTAGTTCCAGGCCTGCCCTCTACGAGCAGTACTTC
J gene: TRBJ2-7; CDR3 length: 15; V gene: TRBV7-2; D gene: NA; clone size: NA; CDR3 protein: CASSLGSTLAYEQYF; CDR3 DNA: TGTGCCAGCAGCTTAGGTTCCACTTTGGCCTACGAGCAGTACTTC